The 28 T cell receptor beta chains below all came from one sample that was sequenced in a study of cytomegalovirus exposure and HLA in healthy donors. The PCR was carried out with 60 Vbeta primers and 13 Jbeta primers. Assay used: immunoSEQ multiplex PCR; TCRdb lists only in-frame clones, some missing. Of some 110,000 clones in the sample, more than 70% were seen once. Material for sequencing was PBMCs. These receptors were taken from a man between 40 and 49 years old in good health and CMV-seronegative.

This clone was observed a few times. The chain combines TRBV4-1 with TRBJ2-7; possible D gene TRBD1, 6 bases. Germline CDR1 MGHRA, CDR2 YSYEKL. The V end lost 0 bases, the J end lost 1 base, and 19 bases lay between the germline ends. CDR3 length equals 18 residues. The CDR3 coding sequence is TGCGCCAGCAGCCAAGAGATGTCCGGACAGCATGTTTCCTACGAGCAGTACTTC. This translates into CASSQEMSGQHVSYEQYF.

This chain connects TRBV29-1 to TRBJ2-3; the match to TRBD1 covers 9 bases. Germline CDR1 is SQVTM and CDR2 is ANQGSEA. CDR3 length: 14 residues. V gave up 5 bases and J gave up 5 bases; unmatched junction bases: 8. Here the CDR3 reads CSVRQGVRVDTQYF. As DNA, the CDR3 is TGCAGCGTTCGACAGGGGGTACGAGTAGATACGCAGTATTTT.

The chain is built from TRBV6-5 and TRBJ1-1; 8 nucleotides align to TRBD1. This CDR3 is 16 amino acids long. Losses at the gene ends were 0 bases for V and 2 bases for J; bases not matched to a gene: 5. Germline V CDR1 and CDR2: MNHEY, SVGAGI. In nucleotides, the CDR3 is TGTGCCAGCAGTTACTCGGCCAGGGGGCCAAACACTGAAGCTTTCTTT. Protein: CASSYSARGPNTEAFF.

The V gene is TRBV9, the J gene TRBJ2-1, with TRBD2 as a possible D gene (5 bases). The V end was cut by 0 bases, the J end by 0 bases, with 10 bases between. The CDR3 spans 16 residues. Germline V lookup: CDR1 SGDLS, CDR2 YYNGEE. The CDR3 here is CASSVAGRSSYNEQFF. CDR3 nucleotide sequence: TGTGCCAGCAGCGTAGCGGGAAGGAGCTCCTACAATGAGCAGTTCTTC.

CDR3 DNA: TGTGCTAGTGCCCTCACTAGCGGGGGGGCCCATGAGCAGTTCTTC. Translated: CASALTSGGAHEQFF. The gene calls are TRBV12-5 and TRBJ2-1; 13 nucleotides agree with TRBD2. Looked up from germline, CDR1 is LGHNT and CDR2 is FRNRAP. V dropped 7 bases and J dropped 8; count of bases not matched to a gene: 8. The CDR3 spans 15 residues.

The chain carries TRBV6-1 and TRBJ1-2; 9 bases align to TRBD1. CDR3 size: 12 residues. Germline loops: CDR1 MNHNS, CDR2 SASEGT. J lost 6 bases, V lost 8 bases, and 4 bases had no gene match. The CDR3 coding sequence is TGTGCCAGCTGGGGACAGGGAAATGGCTACACCTTC. This encodes CASWGQGNGYTF.

The V and J genes are TRBV5-1 and TRBJ2-7; a possible D gene is TRBD1 (6 bases). V was trimmed by 0 bases and J by 4 bases, leaving 14 bases between them. The CDR3 totals 15 residues. The V gene's germline CDR1 is SGHRS and CDR2 YFSETQ. The chain's CDR3 is CASSLDATGPYEQYF. CDR3 DNA: TGCGCCAGCAGCTTGGACGCCACAGGGCCGTACGAGCAGTACTTC. Full variable domain (rest looked up from reference TRBV5-1 and TRBJ2-7): KAGVTQTPRYLIKTRGQQVTLSCSPISGHRSVSWYQQTPGQGLQFLFEYFSETQRNKGNFPGRFSGRQFSNSRSEMNVSTLELGDSALYLCASSLDATGPYEQYFGPGTRLTVT.

About this clone: Other nucleotide sequences from this sample produce the same CDR3. The V and J genes are TRBV5-1 and TRBJ2-5, with D perhaps TRBD1 (6 bases). The germline V gene encodes CDR1 SGHRS and CDR2 YFSETQ. With 0 bases removed from V and 2 bases from J, the gap between germline ends came to 8 bases. This CDR3 spans 14 amino acids. The CDR3 sequence: CASSLGQVQETQYF. The CDR3 DNA reads as TGCGCCAGCAGCTTGGGACAGGTGCAAGAGACCCAGTACTTC.

The J gene is TRBJ1-4, the V gene TRBV6-6; no clear D. The CDR3 is 13 residues long. Trimming stripped 2 bases from V and 5 bases from J, with 6 bases between. In germline, CDR1 is MNHNY, CDR2 SVGAGI (reference sequence). The CDR3 spells CASSYLGNEKLFF. DNA of the CDR3: TGTGCCAGCAGTTACCTCGGGAATGAAAAACTGTTTTTT.

This sequence joins TRBV4-1 and TRBJ1-5; D is undetermined. Germline CDR1 MGHRA, CDR2 YSYEKL. CDR3 size: 16 residues. The V end lost 1 base, the J end lost 2 bases, and 12 bases lay between the germline ends. The chain's CDR3 is CASSQAMERGNQPQHF. The CDR3 bases are TGCGCCAGCAGCCAAGCCATGGAGAGGGGCAATCAGCCCCAGCATTTT.

The table lists this clone with a few counts. This sequence joins TRBV2 and TRBJ1-2, with D possibly matching TRBD1 (5 bases). Deletions cut 4 bases from V and 8 bases from J, with 14 bases between. Germline-derived CDR1 and CDR2 are SNHLY and FYNNEI. CDR3 length: 13 amino acids. CDR3 nucleotide sequence: TGTGCCAGCAGTGGGCAGCCGGGGGGAGGCTACACCTTC. Protein sequence: CASSGQPGGGYTF.

The V gene is TRBV7-9, the J gene TRBJ2-1; no clear D gene. Germline loops: CDR1 SEHNR, CDR2 FQNEAQ (reference sequence). The V gene lost 11 bases and the J gene lost 0 bases, with 11 bases spanning the gap. The CDR3 is made up of 13 amino acids. CDR3 sequence: CAARKSSYNEQFF. In nucleotides, the CDR3 is TGTGCCGCCCGTAAGAGCTCCTACAATGAGCAGTTCTTC.

Here the CDR3 DNA reads TGTGCCAGCAGCAATTTATTAGCCTGCAGTAGCGCTCATCAGCCCCAGCATTTT. Amino acid sequence: CASSNLLACSSAHQPQHF. The rearrangement joins TRBV21-1 to TRBJ1-5. TRBV21-1 is described as a pseudogene. This CDR3 region has 18 residues.

This sequence joins TRBV5-4 and TRBJ2-2; 7 nucleotides agree with TRBD2. The CDR3 has 17 residues. Germline trimming cut 0 bases from V and 1 base from J; bases unmatched to any gene: 6. Germline-derived CDR1 and CDR2 are SGHNT and YYREEE (reference sequence). The CDR3 bases are TGTGCCAGCAGCTTGGGTGCGGGAGTGGTGAACACCGGGGAGCTGTTTTTT. This gives the protein CASSLGAGVVNTGELFF.

J is TRBJ1-1 and V is TRBV9; no firm D call. This CDR3 has 14 amino acids. Germline assignment: CDR1 SGDLS and CDR2 YYNGEE. Deletions cut 4 bases from V and 4 bases from J, with 14 bases between. DNA of the CDR3: TGTGCCAGCAGCAGTAGCTGTAGTGGCACTGAAGCTTTCTTT. This gives the protein CASSSSCSGTEAFF.

This clone was seen more than once but under ten times. The chain joins TRBV18 to TRBJ1-1; D ambiguous. Germline loops: CDR1 KGHSH, CDR2 LQKENI. The CDR3 is made up of 14 amino acids. The germline V and J ends were trimmed by 3 bases and 4 bases, with 12 bases remaining between them. CDR3 DNA: TGTGCCAGCTCACCCATCCCGTCCGGCACTGAAGCTTTCTTT. Encoded protein: CASSPIPSGTEAFF.

This chain joins TRBV2 and TRBJ2-7, with D possibly matching TRBD1 (6 bases). The CDR3 contains 14 residues. Trimming cost V 7 bases and J 4 bases, with 17 bases left between them. Per the germline V gene, CDR1 is SNHLY and CDR2 is FYNNEI. The chain's CDR3 is CASTEWGRVYEQYF. The DNA of the CDR3 is TGTGCCAGCACCGAATGGGGGCGCGTATACGAGCAGTACTTC.

The chain couples TRBV19 to TRBJ2-3; TRBD2 is a possible D gene (5 bases). The germline gives CDR1 LNHDA, CDR2 SQIVND (reference sequence). Trimming shortened V by 3 bases and J by 3 bases, and 10 bases separated the two germline ends. The CDR3 spans 14 residues. The CDR3 DNA sequence: TGTGCCAGTAGTATCCGAGGGTCGACAGATACGCAGTATTTT. It specifies CASSIRGSTDTQYF. The whole variable domain, filled in from reference TRBV19 and TRBJ2-3, reads DGGITQSPKYLFRKEGQNVTLSCEQNLNHDAMYWYRQDPGQGLRLIYYSQIVNDFQKGDIAEGYSVSREKKESFPLTVTSAQKNPTAFYLCASSIRGSTDTQYFGPGTRLTVL.

V gene TRBV19 combines with J gene TRBJ1-5, with D perhaps matching TRBD1 (5 bases). CDR1 and CDR2 (germline): LNHDA, SQIVND (reference sequence). Trimming took 1 base from V and 3 from J, leaving 16 bases between them. CDR3 length equals 17 residues. The CDR3 protein is CASSIARGEVVNQPQHF. In DNA, the CDR3 is TGTGCCAGTAGTATAGCTCGGGGGGAAGTGGTCAATCAGCCCCAGCATTTT. Supplemented by reference TRBV19 and TRBJ1-5, the full variable domain reads DGGITQSPKYLFRKEGQNVTLSCEQNLNHDAMYWYRQDPGQGLRLIYYSQIVNDFQKGDIAEGYSVSREKKESFPLTVTSAQKNPTAFYLCASSIARGEVVNQPQHFGDGTRLSIL.

The chain uses TRBV2 and TRBJ1-6; weak D call: TRBD1 (5 bases). V was shortened by 8 bases and J by 0 bases, with 11 bases between the two germline ends. The CDR3 contains 15 residues. Looked up from germline, CDR1 is SNHLY and CDR2 is FYNNEI. As DNA, the CDR3 is TGTGCCAGCGGAGGGGCCAGCTCCTATAATTCACCCCTCCACTTT. Protein: CASGGASSYNSPLHF.

The chain is built from TRBV27 and TRBJ2-3; 9 nucleotides align to TRBD2. Germline trimming cut 3 bases from V and 5 bases from J; bases unmatched to any gene: 9. There are 16 residues in the CDR3. CDR1 and CDR2 (germline): MNHEY, SMNVEV (reference sequence). The CDR3 loop is CASSLGERGDGDTQYF. Written as DNA, the CDR3 is TGTGCCAGCAGTTTGGGAGAGCGGGGGGACGGAGATACGCAGTATTTT.

J is TRBJ1-1 and V is TRBV27; D is undetermined. The CDR3 runs to 13 residues. The V end was cut by 5 bases, the J end by 2 bases, with 9 bases between. CDR1 and CDR2 from the germline V gene are MNHEY and SMNVEV (reference sequence). CDR3 residues: CASSIRENTEAFF. CDR3 nucleotide sequence: TGTGCCAGCAGTATACGAGAAAACACTGAAGCTTTCTTT.

This chain joins TRBV2 and TRBJ2-2; D is perhaps TRBD1 (5 bases). This CDR3 is 15 amino acids long. V lost 7 bases to trimming and J lost 5 bases, with 17 bases between them. In germline, CDR1 is SNHLY, CDR2 FYNNEI. The CDR3 nucleotides are TGTGCCAGCACCGAAAAGGGGCTAGTGACCGGGGAGCTGTTTTTT. Translating it yields CASTEKGLVTGELFF.

The chain employs TRBV25-1 and TRBJ2-6, with D uncertain. The germline CDR1 and CDR2 sequences are MGHDK and SYGVNS. V lost 3 bases, J lost 0 bases, and 6 bases lay in between. This CDR3 comprises 15 residues. CDR3 in amino acids: CASSDYSSGANVLTF. The CDR3, as DNA: TGTGCCAGCAGTGATTACAGCTCTGGGGCCAACGTCCTGACTTTC.

This clone was detected once. The V and J genes are TRBV23-1 and TRBJ2-3; TRBD1 matches 12 bases. TRBV23-1 is an open reading frame, and its role is uncertain. After removal of 3 bases from V and 0 bases from J, the junction contained 19 bases not matched to a gene. The CDR3 covers 22 residues. The CDR3 sequence is CASSQELSGTGGDHVSTDTQYF. CDR3 bases: TGCGCCAGCAGTCAGGAGCTGTCCGGGACAGGGGGCGATCATGTTAGCACAGATACGCAGTATTTT.

DNA for the CDR3: TGTGCCAGCAGCTTAGCAAGTGCGGGCACTGAAGCTTTCTTT. As protein: CASSLASAGTEAFF. This chain connects TRBV7-6 to TRBJ1-1; D is unclear. Trimming pared 0 bases from V and 4 bases from J, leaving 9 bases between. The CDR3 length is 14 residues. Germline V CDR1 and CDR2: SGHVS, FNYEAQ.

The rearrangement uses TRBV2 and TRBJ2-1, with TRBD2 as a possible D gene (6 bases). Germline CDR1 and CDR2: SNHLY and FYNNEI. Trimming shortened V by 2 bases and J by 9 bases, and 14 bases separated the two germline ends. The length of the CDR3 is 14 residues. The CDR3 reads CASSELGGNGEQFF. In DNA form, the CDR3 reads TGTGCCAGCAGTGAATTAGGAGGGAACGGTGAGCAGTTCTTC.

This clone has only a few counts. The chain carries TRBV5-1 and TRBJ2-5, with 7 bases that match TRBD2. The assigned J gene may be wrong: the sequence end matches TRBJ2-7 better. Germline V gene lookup returns CDR1 SGHRS and CDR2 YFSETQ. The CDR3 runs to 15 residues. The CDR3 DNA reads TGCGCCAGCAGCTTTACATTCGGGGGGTCCTACGAGCAGTACTTC. This encodes CASSFTFGGSYEQYF.